A single sample is the source of the 26 T cell receptor beta chains below, sequenced in a study of T cell responses to AZD1222 COVID-19 vaccine. Method: immunoSEQ multiplex PCR; TCRdb's copy keeps in-frame clones and lacks some. Among 120,000 or so clones listed, 85% to 90% were seen once. The input for sequencing was peripheral blood, taken 28 days after the second AZD1222 dose. The receptors originated from an adult who received the AZD1222 COVID-19 vaccine.

This chain connects TRBV3-1 (or the pseudogene TRBV3-2) to TRBJ2-2; 7 bases are a match to TRBD1. The CDR3 totals 16 residues. V lost 3 bases to trimming and J lost 7 bases; unmatched junction nucleotides: 11. Per germline, CDR1 LGHDT and CDR2 YNNKEL (reference sequence). The CDR3, as DNA: TGTGCCAGCAGCCATCAATACAGGGGCAAGAACGGGGAGCTGTTTTTT. Translation: CASSHQYRGKNGELFF.

This clone has only a few counts. The chain couples TRBV11-3 to TRBJ1-1; 7 bases map to TRBD1. The trim removed 6 bases at V and 5 bases at J, leaving 12 bases unmatched. The CDR3 has 15 residues. Germline CDR1 SGHNT, CDR2 YENEEA. CDR3 sequence: CASSVGGTVRTEAFF. CDR3 sequence (DNA): TGTGCCAGCAGTGTAGGAGGGACAGTGCGGACTGAAGCTTTCTTT.

The chain links TRBV6-5 to TRBJ2-1; D is uncertain. This CDR3 has 14 residues. V lost 7 bases, J lost 3 bases, and 13 bases lay in between. Germline assignment: CDR1 MNHEY and CDR2 SVGAGI. In DNA form, the CDR3 reads TGTGCCAGCACCCCGATGATCGACTACAATGAGCAGTTCTTC. Protein: CASTPMIDYNEQFF.

The rearrangement joins TRBV6-6 to TRBJ2-1; D remains unclear. Germline V gene data show CDR1 as MNHNY and CDR2 as SVGAGI (reference sequence). The CDR3 has 16 residues. Trimming removed 6 bases at V and 0 bases at J, with 15 bases between. The CDR3 DNA reads as TGTGCCAGCAGGCCCCGGGTGGAGTCCTCCTACAATGAGCAGTTCTTC. Its protein product is CASRPRVESSYNEQFF.

The chain links TRBV5-4 to TRBJ1-1; D is uncertain. V shed 4 bases and J shed 1 base, with 14 bases lying between them. Germline V gene data show CDR1 as SGHNT and CDR2 as YYREEE (reference sequence). CDR3 length equals 15 residues. Here the CDR3 DNA reads TGTGCCAGCAGCGGCGTGAGCAGGTCGAACACTGAAGCTTTCTTT. Amino acid sequence: CASSGVSRSNTEAFF.

The chain carries TRBV5-1 and TRBJ2-5; 7 positions match TRBD1. Germline V lookup: CDR1 SGHRS, CDR2 YFSETQ. V lost 4 bases and J lost 1; bases outside the gene matches: 10. The CDR3 extends over 16 amino acids. DNA for the CDR3: TGCGCCAGCAGCACAGGGACAGTAGGTGGCCAAGAGACCCAGTACTTC. This codes for CASSTGTVGGQETQYF.

J is TRBJ1-2 and V is TRBV4-2; the match to TRBD1 covers 7 bases. Per the germline V gene, CDR1 is LGHNA and CDR2 is YNFKEQ. This CDR3 is built from 13 residues. Losses at the gene ends were 0 bases for V and 7 bases for J; bases not matched to a gene: 2. CDR3 DNA sequence: TGTGCCAGCAGCCAAGAAAGGGGGCCTGGCTACACCTTC. Encoded protein: CASSQERGPGYTF.

For the CDR3, the DNA is TGTGCCAGCAGCCAGAGGGGCGTAGGGCGAAGCGAGCAGTACTTC. Its translation is CASSQRGVGRSEQYF. V is TRBV3-1 (or the pseudogene TRBV3-2) and J is TRBJ2-7; the D gene could be TRBD1 or TRBD2 (5 bases each). V lost 3 bases, J lost 6 bases, and 18 bases lay in between. The CDR3 sequence is 15 residues long. CDR1 is LGHDT and CDR2 is YNNKEL in the germline V gene (reference sequence).

This rearrangement joins TRBV19 to TRBJ1-2, with D tentatively TRBD1 (6 bases). From germline, CDR1 is LNHDA and CDR2 SQIVND (reference sequence). Deletions cut 8 bases from V and 1 base from J, with 8 bases between. CDR3 size: 12 residues. Written as DNA, the CDR3 is TGTGCCAGTGGACAGAATAACTATGGCTACACCTTC. It encodes CASGQNNYGYTF.

CDR3 residues: CASSPFDSFVGAFF. The CDR3 DNA sequence: TGTGCCAGCAGCCCTTTCGACAGTTTCGTCGGAGCTTTCTTT. The V gene is TRBV11-3, the J gene TRBJ1-1, with TRBD1 as a possible D gene (5 bases). The CDR3 contains 14 residues. The germline V gene has CDR1 SGHNT and CDR2 YENEEA. V was clipped by 5 bases and J by 10 bases, with 20 bases between them.

The chain has TRBV2 and TRBJ2-7; no reliable D call. The CDR3 runs 12 residues. CDR1 and CDR2 from the germline V gene are SNHLY and FYNNEI. Deletions cut 4 bases from V and 2 bases from J, with 6 bases between. In DNA, the CDR3 is TGTGCCAGCAGTGGTAACCCCTACGAGCAGTACTTC. Protein: CASSGNPYEQYF.

This sequence joins TRBV7-2 and TRBJ2-1; D may be TRBD2 (5 bases). Germline CDR1 and CDR2: SGHTA and FQGNSA. The CDR3 has 15 residues. Between the trimmed V and J ends, which lost 6 bases and 4 bases, there was a span of 16 bases. The CDR3, as DNA: TGTGCCAGCAGTCTCCAATCCGGGAATTACAATGAGCAGTTCTTC. This sequence encodes CASSLQSGNYNEQFF.

The chain is built from TRBV5-1 and TRBJ2-7, with 11 positions matching TRBD2. V lost 4 bases, J lost 6 bases, and 6 bases stayed unmatched. The germline V gene has CDR1 SGHRS and CDR2 YFSETQ. The CDR3 is 14 amino acids. The CDR3 is CASSPALAGAEQYF. Here the CDR3 DNA reads TGCGCCAGCAGCCCAGCACTAGCGGGAGCCGAGCAGTACTTC. The full variable domain, completed using reference TRBV5-1 and TRBJ2-7, is KAGVTQTPRYLIKTRGQQVTLSCSPISGHRSVSWYQQTPGQGLQFLFEYFSETQRNKGNFPGRFSGRQFSNSRSEMNVSTLELGDSALYLCASSPALAGAEQYFGPGTRLTVT.

V is TRBV7-9 and J is TRBJ1-5, with TRBD1 identical over 10 bases. CDR1 SEHNR and CDR2 FQNEAQ come from the germline V gene (reference sequence). The CDR3 is 17 amino acids. With 5 bases clipped from V and 0 bases from J, the junction kept 7 bases outside the gene matches. In nucleotides, the CDR3 is TGTGCCAGCAGCGGGGACAGGGGCGTTTATAGCAATCAGCCCCAGCATTTT. Its protein product is CASSGDRGVYSNQPQHF.

The CDR3 here is CASSSPYNEQFF. Here the CDR3 DNA reads TGTGCCAGCAGCTCTCCCTACAATGAGCAGTTCTTC. The chain joins TRBV7-9 to TRBJ2-1, with D unclear. This CDR3 is 12 amino acids long. CDR1 is SEHNR and CDR2 is FQNEAQ in the germline V gene (reference sequence). The ends were cut back, 4 bases at V and 2 bases at J, with 3 bases in the middle.

This clone was found a few times. V is TRBV11-3 and J is TRBJ2-1; 7 bases fit TRBD1. Trimming cost V 4 bases and J 8 bases; bases outside gene matches: 17. Germline CDR1 and CDR2: SGHNT and YENEEA. This CDR3 is 17 amino acids long. The CDR3: CASSWVGQTFIMDEQFF. CDR3 DNA: TGTGCCAGCAGCTGGGTGGGACAGACCTTCATCATGGATGAGCAGTTCTTC. Combining the CDR3 with reference TRBV11-3 and TRBJ2-1 gives the whole variable domain EAGVVQSPRYKIIEKKQPVAFWCNPISGHNTLYWYLQNLGQGPELLIRYENEEAVDDSQLPKDRFSAERLKGVDSTLKIQPAELGDSAVYLCASSWVGQTFIMDEQFFGPGTRLTVL.

The CDR3 loop reads CASSPRGRESYYEQYF. CDR3 in DNA: TGTGCCAGCAGCCCAAGGGGGCGGGAGAGCTACTACGAGCAGTACTTC. This chain links TRBV21-1 with TRBJ2-7. TRBV21-1 is termed a pseudogene. The CDR3 length is 16 residues.

V is TRBV7-8 and J is TRBJ1-1; D possibly corresponds to TRBD1 (6 bases). This CDR3 contains 15 residues. Germline loops: CDR1 SGHVS, CDR2 FQNEAQ. V lost 5 bases and J 1 base, leaving 14 bases between the germline ends. The chain's CDR3 is CASSHAGHSNTEAFF. CDR3 nucleotide sequence: TGTGCCAGCAGCCACGCGGGACACTCGAACACTGAAGCTTTCTTT.

The J gene is TRBJ2-7, the V gene TRBV5-1; D is unclear. The V gene lost 3 bases and the J gene lost 4 bases, with 14 bases spanning the gap. CDR1 SGHRS and CDR2 YFSETQ come from the germline V gene. The CDR3 contains 14 residues. The CDR3 loop reads CASSSTALQYEQYF. The CDR3 coding sequence is TGCGCCAGCAGCTCCACGGCTTTGCAATACGAGCAGTACTTC.

This clone was observed a single time. CDR3 DNA: TGTGCCAGCAGTCAGACAGAGAATAGCAATCAGCCCCAGCATTTT. Residues: CASSQTENSNQPQHF. The rearrangement joins TRBV28 to TRBJ1-5, with D possibly TRBD1 on 5 matching bases. CDR3 length: 15 residues. The V and J ends lost 5 bases and 0 bases respectively, with 11 bases between them. Looked up from germline, CDR1 is MDHEN and CDR2 is SYDVKM.

This clone was recorded only once. The chain uses TRBV18 and TRBJ2-2; no firm D call. CDR3 length equals 16 residues. CDR1 KGHSH and CDR2 LQKENI come from the germline V gene. Trimming pared 3 bases from V and 0 bases from J, leaving 11 bases between. CDR3 sequence reads: CASSPREVANTGELFF. The CDR3 nucleotides are TGTGCCAGCTCACCCAGAGAGGTGGCGAACACCGGGGAGCTGTTTTTT.

J is TRBJ2-5 and V is TRBV9; possibly TRBD2 for D (5 bases). This CDR3 region has 13 residues. V gave up 2 bases and J gave up 1 base, with 6 bases separating them. Germline V gene data show CDR1 as SGDLS and CDR2 as YYNGEE. The CDR3 DNA sequence: TGTGCCAGCAGCGTTACTAGCCAAGAGACCCAGTACTTC. It codes for CASSVTSQETQYF.

V is TRBV5-4 and J is TRBJ1-1; D is unclear. The CDR3 contains 15 residues. CDR1 and CDR2 (germline): SGHNT, YYREEE (reference sequence). V dropped 2 bases and J dropped 1 base, with 12 bases sitting between them. CDR3 amino acids: CASSFPGYRNTEAFF. In DNA, the CDR3 is TGTGCCAGCAGCTTCCCCGGGTATAGGAACACTGAAGCTTTCTTT.

The genes are TRBV5-4 and TRBJ2-7; D gene unclear. The CDR3 runs 13 residues. Germline CDR1 is SGHNT and CDR2 is YYREEE (reference sequence). Trimming removed 0 bases at V and 5 bases at J, with 9 bases between. The CDR3, as DNA: TGTGCCAGCAGCTTGGCGGGTGTCAACGAGCAGTACTTC. It encodes CASSLAGVNEQYF. The whole variable domain, filled in from reference TRBV5-4 and TRBJ2-7, reads ETGVTQSPTHLIKTRGQQVTLRCSSQSGHNTVSWYQQALGQGPQFIFQYYREEENGRGNFPPRFSGLQFPNYSSELNVNALELDDSALYLCASSLAGVNEQYFGPGTRLTVT.

V is TRBV6-5 and J is TRBJ2-5; the match to TRBD1 covers 8 bases. The V gene end was trimmed by 2 bases and the J gene end by 3 bases; junction bases not matched to a gene: 5. The CDR3 sequence is 15 residues long. The germline V gene has CDR1 MNHEY and CDR2 SVGAGI. The CDR3 nucleotides are TGTGCCAGCAGTTACGGGACAGGAGGGGAAGAGACCCAGTACTTC. Protein product: CASSYGTGGEETQYF.

V gene TRBV25-1 combines with J gene TRBJ1-5, with D perhaps matching TRBD1 (6 bases). Germline V lookup: CDR1 MGHDK, CDR2 SYGVNS. The V gene lost 3 bases and the J gene lost 7 bases, with 16 bases spanning the gap. The CDR3 covers 15 residues. CDR3 DNA: TGTGCCAGCAGTGAGAACAAGGGGGAAGGACAGCCCCAGCATTTT. Protein product: CASSENKGEGQPQHF.